This TCR beta chain was identified in a study of tumor-infiltrating lymphocytes in primary liver carcinoma. Study in general: Aged between 30 and 69 years, the patients were men and women. Each of the samples returned roughly 3.65 to 7.5 million productive TCRbeta reads (a yield similar across tissue types).

A primer matching the constant region was used to make TCR beta cDNA from approximately 500 ng of total RNA. Slightly modified ARM-PCR served as the procedure for the TCR beta libraries. These libraries came from three rounds of nested multiplex PCR. Two initial PCR rounds of 10 to 11 cycles each paired TRBV1-TRBV30 forward primers with a C-beta reverse primer. TCRdb processed the multiplex PCR reads anew with MiXCR; each CDR3 protein has one entry. The sample includes 310,000 or so distinct CDR3 sequences, approximately 64% of them seen just once. This CDR3 has 14 residues. Germline V gene lookup returns CDR1 SGHAT and CDR2 FQNNGV. The V end was cut by 5 bases, the J end by 6 bases, with 15 bases between. It was unsorted whole blood that yielded blood RNA, and germline DNA was also extracted. No patient had received treatment, and all had chronic HBV infection. Sampling before surgery obtained around 3.6 milliliters of peripheral blood.

The chain couples TRBV11-2 to TRBJ2-3, with D perhaps matching TRBD2 (5 bases). This sequence was found in a middle-aged man with primary liver carcinoma and hepatitis B virus infection. The sequencing sample was made of peripheral blood. The CDR3 reads CASSLAFPRDTQYF. Here the CDR3 DNA reads TGTGCCAGCAGCCTAGCATTCCCCAGGGATACGCAGTATTTT.